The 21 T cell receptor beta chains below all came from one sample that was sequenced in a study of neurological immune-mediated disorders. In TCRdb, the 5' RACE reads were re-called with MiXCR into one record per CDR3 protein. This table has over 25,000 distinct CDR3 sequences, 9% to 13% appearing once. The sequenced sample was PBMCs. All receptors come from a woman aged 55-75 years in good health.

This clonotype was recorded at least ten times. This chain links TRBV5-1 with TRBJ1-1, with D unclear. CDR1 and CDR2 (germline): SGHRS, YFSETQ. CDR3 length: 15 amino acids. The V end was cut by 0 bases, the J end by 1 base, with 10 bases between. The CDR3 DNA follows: TGCGCCAGCAGCTTGGCCAAACGGGGGAACACTGAAGCTTTCTTT. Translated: CASSLAKRGNTEAFF.

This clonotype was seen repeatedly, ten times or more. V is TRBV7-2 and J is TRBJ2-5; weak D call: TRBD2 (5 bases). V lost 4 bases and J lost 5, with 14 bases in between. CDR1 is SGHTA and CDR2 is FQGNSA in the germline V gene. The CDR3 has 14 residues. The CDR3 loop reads CASSSADYSETQYF. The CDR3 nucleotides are TGTGCCAGCAGCTCGGCAGACTATTCTGAGACCCAGTACTTC. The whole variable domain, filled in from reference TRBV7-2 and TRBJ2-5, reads GAGVSQSPSNKVTEKGKDVELRCDPISGHTALYWYRQSLGQGLEFLIYFQGNSAPDKSGLPSDRFSAERTGGSVSTLTIQRTQQEDSAVYLCASSSADYSETQYFGPGTRLLVL.

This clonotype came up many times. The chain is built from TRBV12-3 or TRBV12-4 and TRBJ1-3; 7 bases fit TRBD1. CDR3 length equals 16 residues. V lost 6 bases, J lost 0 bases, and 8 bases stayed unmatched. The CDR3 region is CASRRTGTYSGNTIYF. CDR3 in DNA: TGTGCCAGCAGAAGGACAGGAACTTACTCTGGAAACACCATATATTTT.

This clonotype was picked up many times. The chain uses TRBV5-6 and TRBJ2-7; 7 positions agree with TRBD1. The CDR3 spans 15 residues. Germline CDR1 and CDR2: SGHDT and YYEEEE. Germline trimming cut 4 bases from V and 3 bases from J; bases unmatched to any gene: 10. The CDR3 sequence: CASSPNRGQLYEQYF. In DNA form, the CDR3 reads TGTGCCAGCAGCCCAAACAGGGGCCAACTCTACGAGCAGTACTTC. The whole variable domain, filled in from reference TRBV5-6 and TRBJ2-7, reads DAGVTQSPTHLIKTRGQQVTLRCSPKSGHDTVSWYQQALGQGPQFIFQYYEEEERQRGNFPDRFSGHQFPNYSSELNVNALLLGDSALYLCASSPNRGQLYEQYFGPGTRLTVT.

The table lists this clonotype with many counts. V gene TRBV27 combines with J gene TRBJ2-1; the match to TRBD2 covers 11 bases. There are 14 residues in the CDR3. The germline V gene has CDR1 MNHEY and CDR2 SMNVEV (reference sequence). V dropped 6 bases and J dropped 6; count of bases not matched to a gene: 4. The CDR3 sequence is CASRLAGGVNEQFF. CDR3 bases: TGTGCCAGCAGGCTAGCGGGGGGAGTCAATGAGCAGTTCTTC.

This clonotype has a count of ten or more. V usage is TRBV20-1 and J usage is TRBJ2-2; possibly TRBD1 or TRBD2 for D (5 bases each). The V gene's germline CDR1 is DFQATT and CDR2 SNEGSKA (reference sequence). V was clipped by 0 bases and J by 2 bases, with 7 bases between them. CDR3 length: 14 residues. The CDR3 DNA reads TGCAGTGCTAGAGATCGGGGCAACACCGGGGAGCTGTTTTTT. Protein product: CSARDRGNTGELFF.

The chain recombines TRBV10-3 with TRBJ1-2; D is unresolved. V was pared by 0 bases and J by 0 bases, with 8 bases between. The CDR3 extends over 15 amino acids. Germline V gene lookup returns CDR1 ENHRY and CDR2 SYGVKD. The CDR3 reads CAISESEVANYGYTF. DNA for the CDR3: TGTGCCATCAGTGAGTCGGAGGTGGCTAACTATGGCTACACCTTC.

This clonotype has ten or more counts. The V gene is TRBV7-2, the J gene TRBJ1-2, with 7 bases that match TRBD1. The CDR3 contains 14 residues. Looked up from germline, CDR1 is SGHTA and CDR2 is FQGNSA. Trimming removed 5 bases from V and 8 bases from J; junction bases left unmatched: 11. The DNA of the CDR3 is TGTGCCAGCAGCCCCAGAACAGGGGTCTCGGGCTACACCTTC. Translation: CASSPRTGVSGYTF.

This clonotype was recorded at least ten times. The CDR3 DNA reads as TGTGCCAGCAGCTTGGATTGGGAGCCTAGAAGGGCCCAGTACTTC. Its translation: CASSLDWEPRRAQYF. This sequence joins TRBV5-6 and TRBJ2-5; TRBD2 might be the D (5 bases). The germline CDR1 and CDR2 sequences are SGHDT and YYEEEE. V was trimmed by 0 bases and J by 9 bases, leaving 18 bases between them. The CDR3 is 15 residues long.

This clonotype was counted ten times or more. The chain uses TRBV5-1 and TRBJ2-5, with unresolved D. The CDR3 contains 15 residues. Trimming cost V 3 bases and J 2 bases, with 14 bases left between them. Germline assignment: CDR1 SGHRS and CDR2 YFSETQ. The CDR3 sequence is CASSYTRSAQETQYF. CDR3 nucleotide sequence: TGCGCCAGCAGCTACACCCGCAGTGCGCAAGAGACCCAGTACTTC.

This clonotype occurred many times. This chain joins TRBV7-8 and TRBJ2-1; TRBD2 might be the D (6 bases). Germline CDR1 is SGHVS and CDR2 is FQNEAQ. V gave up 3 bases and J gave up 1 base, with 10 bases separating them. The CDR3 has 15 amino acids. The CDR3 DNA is TGTGCCAGCAGCTTGACGGAGGGGTCCTACAATGAGCAGTTCTTC. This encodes CASSLTEGSYNEQFF.

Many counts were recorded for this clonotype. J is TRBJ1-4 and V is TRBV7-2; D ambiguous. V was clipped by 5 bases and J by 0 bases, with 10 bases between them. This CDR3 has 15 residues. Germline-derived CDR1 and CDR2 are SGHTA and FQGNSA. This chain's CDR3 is CASSRQSATNEKLFF. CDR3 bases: TGTGCCAGCAGCCGCCAGAGTGCAACTAATGAAAAACTGTTTTTT.

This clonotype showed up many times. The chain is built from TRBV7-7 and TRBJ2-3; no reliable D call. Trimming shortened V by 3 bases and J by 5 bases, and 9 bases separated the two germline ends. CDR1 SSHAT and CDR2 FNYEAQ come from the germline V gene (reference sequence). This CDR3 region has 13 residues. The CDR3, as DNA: TGTGCCAGCAGCTTCCAAACGGGAGATACGCAGTATTTT. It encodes CASSFQTGDTQYF.

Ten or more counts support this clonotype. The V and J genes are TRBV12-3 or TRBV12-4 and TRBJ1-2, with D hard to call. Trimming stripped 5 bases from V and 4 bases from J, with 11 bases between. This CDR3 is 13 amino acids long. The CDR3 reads CASSPPGGYGYTF. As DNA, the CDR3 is TGTGCCAGCAGTCCCCCCGGCGGCTATGGCTACACCTTC.

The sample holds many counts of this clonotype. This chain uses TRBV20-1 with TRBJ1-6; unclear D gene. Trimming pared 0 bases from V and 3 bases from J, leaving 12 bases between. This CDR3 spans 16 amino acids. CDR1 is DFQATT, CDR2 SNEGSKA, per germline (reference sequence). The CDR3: CSARDRSRDYNSPLHF. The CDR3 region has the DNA TGCAGTGCTAGAGATAGGTCCCGAGACTATAATTCACCCCTCCACTTT.

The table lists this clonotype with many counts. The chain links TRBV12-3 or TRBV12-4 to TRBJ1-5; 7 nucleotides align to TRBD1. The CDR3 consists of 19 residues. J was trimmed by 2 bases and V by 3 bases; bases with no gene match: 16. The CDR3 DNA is TGTGCCAGCAGTTTTTTCCGGGACAGTATCCATAGGGGCAATCAGCCCCAGCATTTT. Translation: CASSFFRDSIHRGNQPQHF.

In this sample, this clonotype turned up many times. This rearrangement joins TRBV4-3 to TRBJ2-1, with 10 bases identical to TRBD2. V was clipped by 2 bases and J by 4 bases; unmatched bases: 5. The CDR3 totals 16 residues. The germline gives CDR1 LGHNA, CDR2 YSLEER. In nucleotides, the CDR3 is TGCGCCAGCAGCCAATCACTAGCGGGGTATTACAATGAGCAGTTCTTC. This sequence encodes CASSQSLAGYYNEQFF.

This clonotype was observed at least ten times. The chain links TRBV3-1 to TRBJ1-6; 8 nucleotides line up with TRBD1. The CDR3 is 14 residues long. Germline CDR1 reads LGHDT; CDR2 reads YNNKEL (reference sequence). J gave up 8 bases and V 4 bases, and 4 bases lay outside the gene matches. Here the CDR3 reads CASSPTGEYSPLHF. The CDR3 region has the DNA TGTGCCAGCAGCCCGACAGGGGAGTATTCACCCCTCCACTTT.

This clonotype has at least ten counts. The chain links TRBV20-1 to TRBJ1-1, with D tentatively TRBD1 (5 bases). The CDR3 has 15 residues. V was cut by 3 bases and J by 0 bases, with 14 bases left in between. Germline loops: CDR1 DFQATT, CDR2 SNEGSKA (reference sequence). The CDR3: CSARRRAGVNTEAFF. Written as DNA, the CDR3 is TGCAGTGCTAGGAGGAGGGCGGGGGTGAACACTGAAGCTTTCTTT.

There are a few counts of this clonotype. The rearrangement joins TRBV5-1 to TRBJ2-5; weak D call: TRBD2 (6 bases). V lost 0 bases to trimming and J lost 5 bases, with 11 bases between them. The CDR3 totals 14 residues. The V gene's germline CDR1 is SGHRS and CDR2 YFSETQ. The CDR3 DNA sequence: TGCGCCAGCAGCTTGGCCGTGGCGGGGGAGACCCAGTACTTC. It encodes CASSLAVAGETQYF.

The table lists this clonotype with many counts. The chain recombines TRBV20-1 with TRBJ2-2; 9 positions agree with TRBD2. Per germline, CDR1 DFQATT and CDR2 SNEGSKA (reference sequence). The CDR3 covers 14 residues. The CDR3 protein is CGYSGGTGTGELFF. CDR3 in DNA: TGCGGTTATAGCGGGGGTACTGGCACCGGGGAGCTGTTTTTT.